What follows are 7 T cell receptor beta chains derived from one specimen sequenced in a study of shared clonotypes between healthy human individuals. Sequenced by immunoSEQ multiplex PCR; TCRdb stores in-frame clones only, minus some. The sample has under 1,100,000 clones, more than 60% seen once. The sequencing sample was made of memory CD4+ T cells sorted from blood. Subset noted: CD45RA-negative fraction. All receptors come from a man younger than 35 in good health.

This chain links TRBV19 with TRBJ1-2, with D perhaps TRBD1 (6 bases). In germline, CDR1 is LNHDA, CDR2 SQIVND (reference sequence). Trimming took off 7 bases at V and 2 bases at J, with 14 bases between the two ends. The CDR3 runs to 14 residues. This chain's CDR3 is CASTQGRINYGYTF. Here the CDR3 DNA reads TGTGCCAGTACCCAGGGGCGCATAAACTATGGCTACACCTTC.

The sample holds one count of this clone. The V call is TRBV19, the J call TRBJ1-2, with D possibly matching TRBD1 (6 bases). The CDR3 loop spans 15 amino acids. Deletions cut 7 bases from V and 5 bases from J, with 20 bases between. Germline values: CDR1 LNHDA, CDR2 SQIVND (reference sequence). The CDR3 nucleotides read TGTGCCAGTACCCCGGGCATCACAGGGTTTTATGGCTACACCTTC. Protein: CASTPGITGFYGYTF.

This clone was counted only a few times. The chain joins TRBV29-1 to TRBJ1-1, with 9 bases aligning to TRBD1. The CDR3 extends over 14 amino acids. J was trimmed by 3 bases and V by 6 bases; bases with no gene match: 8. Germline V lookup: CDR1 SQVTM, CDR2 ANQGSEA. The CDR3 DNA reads TGCAGCGTCCTATTACAGGGGGCGGACACTGAAGCTTTCTTT. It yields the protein CSVLLQGADTEAFF.

The CDR3 reads CASSEATKGQGPTYEQYF. CDR3 in DNA: TGTGCCAGCAGTGAAGCCACCAAAGGACAGGGTCCCACCTACGAGCAGTACTTC. The V and J genes are TRBV6-1 and TRBJ2-7; 8 bases map to TRBD1. V shed 0 bases and J 2 bases; nucleotides not matched to a gene: 12. Per germline, CDR1 MNHNS and CDR2 SASEGT. The CDR3 totals 18 residues.

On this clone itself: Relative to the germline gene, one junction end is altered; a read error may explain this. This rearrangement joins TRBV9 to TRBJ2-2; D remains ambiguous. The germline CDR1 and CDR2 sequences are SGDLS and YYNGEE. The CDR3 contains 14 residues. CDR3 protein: CASTPYHNIGELFF. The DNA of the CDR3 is TGTGCCAGCACCCCGTACCACAACATCGGGGAGCTGTTTTTT. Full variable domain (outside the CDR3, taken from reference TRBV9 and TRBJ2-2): DSGVTQTPKHLITATGQRVTLRCSPRSGDLSVYWYQQSLDQGLQFLIQYYNGEERAKGNILERFSAQQFPDLHSELNLSSLELGDSALYFCASTPYHNIGELFFGEGSRLTVL.

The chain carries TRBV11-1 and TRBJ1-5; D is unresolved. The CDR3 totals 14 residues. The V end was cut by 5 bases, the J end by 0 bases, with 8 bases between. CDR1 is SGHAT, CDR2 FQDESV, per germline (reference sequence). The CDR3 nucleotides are TGTGCCAGCAGCCCCGACAATAGCAATCAGCCCCAGCATTTT. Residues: CASSPDNSNQPQHF.

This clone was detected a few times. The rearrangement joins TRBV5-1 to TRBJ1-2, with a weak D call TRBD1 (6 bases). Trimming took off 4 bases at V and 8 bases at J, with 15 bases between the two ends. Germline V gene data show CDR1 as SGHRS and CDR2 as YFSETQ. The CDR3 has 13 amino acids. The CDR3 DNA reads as TGCGCCAGCAGCGTGGACAGTCAGTCAGGCTACACCTTC. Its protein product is CASSVDSQSGYTF.